A selection of T cell receptor beta chains follows, all from one sample in a study of T-cell reconstitution after alpha-beta-depleted transplantation in children. TCRdb processed the PCR reads anew with MiXCR; each CDR3 protein has one entry. Counted here are a few hundred thousand distinct CDR3 sequences, 7.5% to 10% occurring once; the ten biggest clones make up 5.1%. The sample here was PBMCs from the stem cell graft donor, taken from the stem cell graft. The receptors were gathered from a human donor who donated a stem cell graft to a child with SCID. The CDR3 runs from the conserved cysteine through the conserved F or W. Fields, in order: CDR3 DNA, CDR3 protein, clone size, D gene, J gene, V gene. D genes are given only for firm matches. A clone size is listed for some rows: how often the clone was seen (once, few, many), or a class if it is expanded.

CDR3nt: TGTGCCAGCACCCCACGGGGCACAGATACGCAGTATTTT; CDR3aa: CASTPRGTDTQYF; abundance: .; d_gene: .; j_gene: TRBJ2-3; v_gene: TRBV12-3/TRBV12-4
CDR3nt: TGTGCCAGCAGTCCCCGGGACAGGGGAGCGTGGGAGCAGTACTTC; CDR3aa: CASSPRDRGAWEQYF; abundance: many; d_gene: TRBD1; j_gene: TRBJ2-7; v_gene: TRBV12-3/TRBV12-4
CDR3nt: TGTGCCAGCAGCTTACGGGATAGCTATGGCTACACCTTC; CDR3aa: CASSLRDSYGYTF; abundance: many; d_gene: .; j_gene: TRBJ1-2; v_gene: TRBV7-2
CDR3nt: TGTGCCAGCGGTCAGAGGGGGGCTAGCACAGATACGCAGTATTTT; CDR3aa: CASGQRGASTDTQYF; abundance: many; d_gene: .; j_gene: TRBJ2-3; v_gene: TRBV7-8
CDR3nt: TGTGCCAGCAGCCTCGGACTAGCGGGGGGCTCGAACACCGGGGAGCTGTTTTTT; CDR3aa: CASSLGLAGGSNTGELFF; abundance: many; d_gene: TRBD2; j_gene: TRBJ2-2; v_gene: TRBV7-8
CDR3nt: TGTGCCAGCAGCTTTTACCCCAGGGGGCGAGGCCCAACTAATGAAAAACTGTTTTTT; CDR3aa: CASSFYPRGRGPTNEKLFF; abundance: many; d_gene: TRBD1; j_gene: TRBJ1-4; v_gene: TRBV7-9
CDR3nt: TGTGCCAGCAGTTTCGGGGGGCCTGAGCAGTTCTTC; CDR3aa: CASSFGGPEQFF; abundance: many; d_gene: .; j_gene: TRBJ2-1; v_gene: TRBV12-3/TRBV12-4
CDR3nt: TGTGCCAGCAGTTACAGGTCGCCTCACACAGATACGCAGTATTTT; CDR3aa: CASSYRSPHTDTQYF; abundance: many; d_gene: .; j_gene: TRBJ2-3; v_gene: TRBV2
CDR3nt: TGTGCCATCAGTGACTCGAGGGGCACTGAAGCTTTCTTT; CDR3aa: CAISDSRGTEAFF; abundance: many; d_gene: .; j_gene: TRBJ1-1; v_gene: TRBV10-3
CDR3nt: TGTGCCAGCAGTCTCGGACTAGGGGGCCCAGATACGCAGTATTTT; CDR3aa: CASSLGLGGPDTQYF; abundance: many; d_gene: .; j_gene: TRBJ2-3; v_gene: TRBV2
CDR3nt: TGTGCCAGCAGTCAACCAGGGGGTGGAGAATCACCCCTCCACTTT; CDR3aa: CASSQPGGGESPLHF; abundance: many; d_gene: TRBD1; j_gene: TRBJ1-6; v_gene: TRBV7-9
CDR3nt: TGCGCCAGCAGCTTGCTTCCGGCCGGACTTAGCACAGATACGCAGTATTTT; CDR3aa: CASSLLPAGLSTDTQYF; abundance: many; d_gene: .; j_gene: TRBJ2-3; v_gene: TRBV5-1
CDR3nt: TGCAGTGCTCTATCCGACGTTGGTTTTAATGAAAAACTGTTTTTT; CDR3aa: CSALSDVGFNEKLFF; abundance: many; d_gene: .; j_gene: TRBJ1-4; v_gene: TRBV20-1
CDR3nt: TGTGCCAGCAGTGGTCCCGCGGGAAATGAAAAACTGTTTTTT; CDR3aa: CASSGPAGNEKLFF; abundance: many; d_gene: .; j_gene: TRBJ1-4; v_gene: TRBV2
CDR3nt: TGTGCCAGCAGCTTAGAGCCCCAACTAGTTCAAGAGACCCAGTACTTC; CDR3aa: CASSLEPQLVQETQYF; abundance: many; d_gene: .; j_gene: TRBJ2-5; v_gene: TRBV7-2
CDR3nt: TGTGCCAGCAGCCCGGGGGGGCGGACAGGGGGCTTTCAGCCCCAGCATTTT; CDR3aa: CASSPGGRTGGFQPQHF; abundance: few; d_gene: TRBD1; j_gene: TRBJ1-5; v_gene: TRBV11-2
CDR3nt: TGCGCCAGCAGCCTGGAGCGCGGGGGGACCACAGATACGCAGTATTTT; CDR3aa: CASSLERGGTTDTQYF; abundance: many; d_gene: TRBD2; j_gene: TRBJ2-3; v_gene: TRBV5-1
CDR3nt: TGTGCCAGCAGCTTACTAGGGGACTACAATGAGCAGTTCTTC; CDR3aa: CASSLLGDYNEQFF; abundance: many; d_gene: .; j_gene: TRBJ2-1; v_gene: TRBV7-3
CDR3nt: TGTGCCAGCAGCCGAGGGATATCACCCCTCCACTTT; CDR3aa: CASSRGISPLHF; abundance: many; d_gene: .; j_gene: TRBJ1-6; v_gene: TRBV7-9
CDR3nt: TGTGCCATCAGTGACCAGCGGGGGGACCAAGAGACCCAGTACTTC; CDR3aa: CAISDQRGDQETQYF; abundance: many; d_gene: TRBD2; j_gene: TRBJ2-5; v_gene: TRBV10-3
CDR3nt: TGCGCCAGCAGCCGAACAGGGGGCGTCGGCATTCAGTACTTC; CDR3aa: CASSRTGGVGIQYF; abundance: many; d_gene: TRBD1; j_gene: TRBJ2-4; v_gene: TRBV4-1
CDR3nt: TGTGCCAGCAGTTCGACAGAGTCTTTTTATGGCTACACCTTC; CDR3aa: CASSSTESFYGYTF; abundance: many; d_gene: .; j_gene: TRBJ1-2; v_gene: TRBV27
CDR3nt: TGTGCCAGCAGCACCCAGGGGTTCGAGCAGTACTTC; CDR3aa: CASSTQGFEQYF; abundance: many; d_gene: .; j_gene: TRBJ2-7; v_gene: TRBV27
CDR3nt: TGCAGTGCTGGGGGACAGGATAATAGCAATCAGCCCCAGCATTTT; CDR3aa: CSAGGQDNSNQPQHF; abundance: many; d_gene: TRBD1; j_gene: TRBJ1-5; v_gene: TRBV20-1
CDR3nt: TGTGCCAGCAGCTTAGGACAGGGGGTCGACGAGCAGTACTTC; CDR3aa: CASSLGQGVDEQYF; abundance: .; d_gene: TRBD1; j_gene: TRBJ2-7; v_gene: TRBV7-9
CDR3nt: TGCAGTGCTCCCCCCCCGCTGGAGGGGGACTCCTACAATGAGCAGTTCTTC; CDR3aa: CSAPPPLEGDSYNEQFF; abundance: many; d_gene: .; j_gene: TRBJ2-1; v_gene: TRBV20-1
CDR3nt: TGCGGGAAAAGGAGGAGGAACGGGTCGAGAGAGCAGTACTTC; CDR3aa: CGKRRRNGSREQYF; abundance: many; d_gene: .; j_gene: TRBJ2-7; v_gene: TRBV10-3
CDR3nt: TGCAGTGCCACAAGAGGGGGGAACTATGGCTACACCTTC; CDR3aa: CSATRGGNYGYTF; abundance: many; d_gene: .; j_gene: TRBJ1-2; v_gene: TRBV20-1
CDR3nt: TGTGCCATCAGTGAGTCACCGGGACTAGGAGTGAAAGATACGCAGTATTTT; CDR3aa: CAISESPGLGVKDTQYF; abundance: many; d_gene: TRBD2; j_gene: TRBJ2-3; v_gene: TRBV10-3
CDR3nt: TGTGCCAGCAGCTTGGTGTACCAAGAGACCCAGTACTTC; CDR3aa: CASSLVYQETQYF; abundance: many; d_gene: .; j_gene: TRBJ2-5; v_gene: TRBV7-6
CDR3nt: TGTGCCAGCAGTGCCCATTGGGCAGGGGGTAATGAAAAACTGTTTTTT; CDR3aa: CASSAHWAGGNEKLFF; abundance: many; d_gene: TRBD1; j_gene: TRBJ1-4; v_gene: TRBV12-3/TRBV12-4
CDR3nt: TGTGCCATCAGTGAGCCGGACCGGGCTACGCTGGGGCAGTACTTC; CDR3aa: CAISEPDRATLGQYF; abundance: .; d_gene: .; j_gene: TRBJ2-7; v_gene: TRBV10-3
CDR3nt: TGTGCCATCAGTGAAAGGGGGGTATATGGCTACACCTTC; CDR3aa: CAISERGVYGYTF; abundance: many; d_gene: .; j_gene: TRBJ1-2; v_gene: TRBV10-3
CDR3nt: TGTGCCAGCAGAGGTCTAGGGGAGAAAGAGACCCAGTACTTC; CDR3aa: CASRGLGEKETQYF; abundance: many; d_gene: .; j_gene: TRBJ2-5; v_gene: TRBV11-1
CDR3nt: TGCAGTGCTAGCAGGGGGCTTGGCTATGGCTACACCTTC; CDR3aa: CSASRGLGYGYTF; abundance: many; d_gene: TRBD1; j_gene: TRBJ1-2; v_gene: TRBV20-1
CDR3nt: TGTGCCAGCAGTTCAGGGCCTAACACTGAAGCTTTCTTT; CDR3aa: CASSSGPNTEAFF; abundance: many; d_gene: .; j_gene: TRBJ1-1; v_gene: TRBV27
CDR3nt: TGCTGTGCTAGAGACTACTACCGGGACTTCCCGAGCTCTGGGGCCAACGTCCTGACTTTC; CDR3aa: CCARDYYRDFPSSGANVLTF; abundance: once; d_gene: .; j_gene: TRBJ2-6; v_gene: TRBV20-1
CDR3nt: TGCAGTGCGAAGAAACAGTCCGGGACTATTCAAGAGACCCAGTACTTC; CDR3aa: CSAKKQSGTIQETQYF; abundance: many; d_gene: TRBD2; j_gene: TRBJ2-5; v_gene: TRBV20-1
CDR3nt: TGCAGTGCTCGAGGAGCGGCGGGGATCTACGAGCAGTACTTC; CDR3aa: CSARGAAGIYEQYF; abundance: many; d_gene: .; j_gene: TRBJ2-7; v_gene: TRBV20-1
CDR3nt: TGCGCCAGCGGCGGAACGGGACAGACGACAAACACTGAAGCTTTCTTT; CDR3aa: CASGGTGQTTNTEAFF; abundance: many; d_gene: TRBD1; j_gene: TRBJ1-1; v_gene: TRBV5-1
CDR3nt: TGCAGTGCTAGCTTCCATGGCTACACCTTC; CDR3aa: CSASFHGYTF; abundance: many; d_gene: .; j_gene: TRBJ1-2; v_gene: TRBV20-1